This entry is about one T cell receptor (beta chain). Antigen: not known. The data originate from a study of CD8 T cells in ankylosing spondylitis. Study results and limitations: From matched ankylosing spondylitis synovial fluid, disease-linked clones were reportedly recovered at significantly enriched levels. Some of the motif variants had earlier been found in reactive arthritis patients' fluid and blood.

By quantitative 5'-RACE with molecular barcodes, the TCR beta libraries were made. From the 5' RACE reads, TCRdb called clonotypes with MiXCR, one entry per CDR3 protein. This sample has roughly 130,000 distinct CDR3 sequences, with roughly 13% found just once. The V segment lost 5 bases and the J segment 4 bases; nucleotides outside the gene matches: 7. CDR3 size: 17 residues. The sequence was collected from a female donor with ankylosing spondylitis or in good health (not recorded which). The chain carries TRBV12-3 or TRBV12-4 and TRBJ2-1; TRBD2 agrees at 14 bases. Sequencing was done on a sample of blood, either unsorted or a sorted T cell fraction (not recorded which). The CDR3 spells CASSPWTSGRLYNEQFF. CDR3 DNA: TGTGCCAGCAGTCCCTGGACTAGCGGGAGGTTATACAATGAGCAGTTCTTC.